This record covers a single TCR beta chain. The junction departs from germline at one end; a sequencing error may be responsible. Total RNA and DNA came together from around 20-30 mg of bulk tissue without cell sorting. Patients diagnosed with primary liver carcinoma received treatment through surgical resection. This CDR3 contains 16 residues. Germline-derived CDR1 and CDR2 are SGHNT and YENEEA. A constant-region primer served to make TCR beta cDNA from about 500 ng total RNA. Libraries covering TCR beta were generated through three nested multiplex PCR rounds (using a slightly modified ARM-PCR). A C-beta reverse primer was combined with TRBV1-TRBV30 forward primers in the first two PCR rounds, and each round had approximately 9 cycles. TCRdb reanalysed the multiplex PCR reads using MiXCR and keeps one entry per CDR3 protein. Among roughly 100,000 distinct CDR3 sequences listed, around 83% were seen once.

These data are taken from a study of tumor-infiltrating lymphocytes in primary liver carcinoma. As for the study in general: Patients, male and female, were 30 to 69 years old.

This receptor was taken from a man in his forties or fifties with primary liver carcinoma and hepatitis B virus infection. Specimen: liver tumor tissue from sampling region 3. Indicated subset: tumor region T3, left-lateral pole. This chain links TRBV11-3 with TRBJ2-7; TRBD1 might be the D (6 bases). The DNA of the CDR3 is TGCGCCTGCAGCCCAGGGTGGGGGCGAGGCACCTACGAGCAGTACTTC. Its translation: CACSPGWGRGTYEQYF. The full variable domain, completed using reference TRBV11-3 and TRBJ2-7, is EAGVVQSPRYKIIEKKQPVAFWCNPISGHNTLYWYLQNLGQGPELLIRYENEEAVDDSQLPKDRFSAERLKGVDSTLKIQPAELGDSAVYLCACSPGWGRGTYEQYFGPGTRLTVT.